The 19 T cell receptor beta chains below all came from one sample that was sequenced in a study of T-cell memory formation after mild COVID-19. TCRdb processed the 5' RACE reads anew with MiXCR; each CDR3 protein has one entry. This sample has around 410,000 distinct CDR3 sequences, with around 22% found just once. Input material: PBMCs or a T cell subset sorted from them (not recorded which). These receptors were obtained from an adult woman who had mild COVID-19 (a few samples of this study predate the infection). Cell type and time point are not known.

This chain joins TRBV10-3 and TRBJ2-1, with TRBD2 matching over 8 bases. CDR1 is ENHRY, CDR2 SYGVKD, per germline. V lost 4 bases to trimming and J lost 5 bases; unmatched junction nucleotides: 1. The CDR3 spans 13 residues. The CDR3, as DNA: TGTGCCATCAGTGGGCGGGAGGACAATGAGCAGTTCTTC. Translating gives CAISGREDNEQFF.

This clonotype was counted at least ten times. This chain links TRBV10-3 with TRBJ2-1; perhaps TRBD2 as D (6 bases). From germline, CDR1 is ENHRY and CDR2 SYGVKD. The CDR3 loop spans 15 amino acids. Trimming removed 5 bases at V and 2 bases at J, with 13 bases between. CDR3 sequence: CAISPSGGTYNEQFF. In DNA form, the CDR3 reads TGTGCCATCAGTCCGTCGGGCGGGACCTACAATGAGCAGTTCTTC.

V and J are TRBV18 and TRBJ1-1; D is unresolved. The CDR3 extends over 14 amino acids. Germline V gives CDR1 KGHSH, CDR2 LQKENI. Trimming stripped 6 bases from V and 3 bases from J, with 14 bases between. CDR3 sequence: CASSLARAYTEAFF. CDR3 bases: TGTGCCAGCTCTCTTGCCCGGGCCTACACTGAAGCTTTCTTT.

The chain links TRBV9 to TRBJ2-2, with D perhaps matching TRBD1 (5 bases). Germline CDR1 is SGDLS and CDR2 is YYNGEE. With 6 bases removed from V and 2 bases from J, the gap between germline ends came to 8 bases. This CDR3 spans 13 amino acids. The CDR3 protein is CASNRINTGELFF. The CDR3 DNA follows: TGTGCCAGCAACAGGATAAACACCGGGGAGCTGTTTTTT.

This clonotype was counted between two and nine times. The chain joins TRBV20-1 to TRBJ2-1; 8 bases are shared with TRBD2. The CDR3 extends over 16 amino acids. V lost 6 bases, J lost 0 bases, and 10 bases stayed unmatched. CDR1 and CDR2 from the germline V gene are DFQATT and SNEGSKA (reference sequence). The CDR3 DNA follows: TGCAGTGCCCCCACTAGCGGAGGAGGCTCCTACAATGAGCAGTTCTTC. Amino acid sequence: CSAPTSGGGSYNEQFF.

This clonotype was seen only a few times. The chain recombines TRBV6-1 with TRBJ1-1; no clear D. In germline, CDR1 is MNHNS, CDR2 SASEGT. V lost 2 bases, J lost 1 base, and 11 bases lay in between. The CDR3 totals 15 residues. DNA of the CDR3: TGTGCCAGCAGTGAAACACGCGTATGGAACACTGAAGCTTTCTTT. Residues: CASSETRVWNTEAFF.

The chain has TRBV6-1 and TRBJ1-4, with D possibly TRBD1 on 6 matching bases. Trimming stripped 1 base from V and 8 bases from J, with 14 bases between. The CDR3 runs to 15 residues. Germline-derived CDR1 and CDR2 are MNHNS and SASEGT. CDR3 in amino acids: CASSEVRGSPEKLFF. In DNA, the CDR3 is TGTGCCAGCAGTGAAGTAAGGGGGTCTCCGGAAAAACTGTTTTTT.

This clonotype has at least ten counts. The CDR3 reads CASSETSGSISEQFF. CDR3 bases: TGTGCCAGCAGTGAAACCAGCGGGAGTATCAGTGAGCAGTTCTTC. The chain couples TRBV6-1 to TRBJ2-1, with 8 bases matching TRBD2. Germline CDR1 MNHNS, CDR2 SASEGT. The V gene end was trimmed by 2 bases and the J gene end by 9 bases; junction bases not matched to a gene: 9. CDR3 length equals 15 residues.

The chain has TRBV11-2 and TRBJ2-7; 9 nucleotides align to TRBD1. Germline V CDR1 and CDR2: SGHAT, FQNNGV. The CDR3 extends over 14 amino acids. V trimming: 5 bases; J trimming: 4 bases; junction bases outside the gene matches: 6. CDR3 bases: TGTGCCAGCAGCGTCGGGACAGGGAAATACGAGCAGTACTTC. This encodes CASSVGTGKYEQYF.

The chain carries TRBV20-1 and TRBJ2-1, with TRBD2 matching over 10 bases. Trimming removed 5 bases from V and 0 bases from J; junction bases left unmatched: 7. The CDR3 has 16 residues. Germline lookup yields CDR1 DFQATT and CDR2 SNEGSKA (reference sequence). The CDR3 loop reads CSAGDSGRSSYNEQFF. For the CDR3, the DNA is TGCAGTGCTGGCGATAGCGGGAGGAGCTCCTACAATGAGCAGTTCTTC.

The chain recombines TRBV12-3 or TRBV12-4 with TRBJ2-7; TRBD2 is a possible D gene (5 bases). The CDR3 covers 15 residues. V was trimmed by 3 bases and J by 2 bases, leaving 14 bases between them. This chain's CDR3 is CASSFRRTVTYEQYF. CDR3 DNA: TGTGCCAGCAGTTTCCGTCGGACTGTGACCTACGAGCAGTACTTC.

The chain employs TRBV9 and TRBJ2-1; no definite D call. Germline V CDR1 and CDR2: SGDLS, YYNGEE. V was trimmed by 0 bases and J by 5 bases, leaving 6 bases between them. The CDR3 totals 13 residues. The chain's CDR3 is CASSVAMDNEQFF. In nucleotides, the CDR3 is TGTGCCAGCAGCGTAGCAATGGACAATGAGCAGTTCTTC.

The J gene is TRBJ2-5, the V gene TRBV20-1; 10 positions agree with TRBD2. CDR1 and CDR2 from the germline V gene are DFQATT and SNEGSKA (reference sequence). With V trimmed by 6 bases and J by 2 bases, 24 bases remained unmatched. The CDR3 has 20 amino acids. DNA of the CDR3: TGCAGTGCACCAGATGTATTGCTAGCGGGAGAGGGGGGCCCACAAGAGACCCAGTACTTC. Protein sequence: CSAPDVLLAGEGGPQETQYF.

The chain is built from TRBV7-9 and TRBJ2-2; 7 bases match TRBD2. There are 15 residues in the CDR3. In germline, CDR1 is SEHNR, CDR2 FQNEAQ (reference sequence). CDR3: CVNPRTSVSTGELFF. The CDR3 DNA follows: TGTGTGAACCCCCGGACTAGTGTGAGCACCGGGGAGCTGTTTTTT. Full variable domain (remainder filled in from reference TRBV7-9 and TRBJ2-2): DTGVSQNPRHKITKRGQNVTFRCDPISEHNRLYWYRQTLGQGPEFLTYFQNEAQLEKSRLLSDRFSAERPKGSFSTLEIQRTEQGDSAMYLCVNPRTSVSTGELFFGEGSRLTVL.

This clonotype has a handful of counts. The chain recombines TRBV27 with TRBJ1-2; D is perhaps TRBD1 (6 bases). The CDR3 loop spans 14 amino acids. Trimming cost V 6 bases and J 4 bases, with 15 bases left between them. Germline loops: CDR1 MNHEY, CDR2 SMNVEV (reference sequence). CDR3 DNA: TGTGCCAGCAGGGGATCCGTGACAGGCTATGGCTACACCTTC. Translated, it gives CASRGSVTGYGYTF.

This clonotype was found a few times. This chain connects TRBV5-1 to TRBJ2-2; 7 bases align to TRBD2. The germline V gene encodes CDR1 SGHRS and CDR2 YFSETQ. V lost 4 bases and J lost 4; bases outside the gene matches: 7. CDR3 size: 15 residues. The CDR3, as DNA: TGCGCCAGCAGCGGAGCGGGGACCGTCACCGGGGAGCTGTTTTTT. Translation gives CASSGAGTVTGELFF.

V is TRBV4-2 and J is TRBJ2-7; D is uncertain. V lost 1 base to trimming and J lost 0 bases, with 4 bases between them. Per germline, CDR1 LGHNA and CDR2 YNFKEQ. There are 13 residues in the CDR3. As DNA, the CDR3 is TGTGCCAGCAGCCAAGCGTTCTCCTACGAGCAGTACTTC. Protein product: CASSQAFSYEQYF.

In DNA, the CDR3 is TGTGCCAGCAGGCCCCCACGACAGAGTACTGAAGCTTTCTTT. Its protein is CASRPPRQSTEAFF. V gene TRBV12-3 or TRBV12-4 combines with J gene TRBJ1-1; TRBD1 might be the D (5 bases). The CDR3 runs 14 residues. The V end was cut by 6 bases, the J end by 5 bases, with 16 bases between.

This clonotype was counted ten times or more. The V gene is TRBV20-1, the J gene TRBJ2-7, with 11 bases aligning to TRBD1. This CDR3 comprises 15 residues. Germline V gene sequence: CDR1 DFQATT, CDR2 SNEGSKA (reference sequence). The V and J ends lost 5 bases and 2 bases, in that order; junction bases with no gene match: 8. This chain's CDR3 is CSAGNRDRGTYEQYF. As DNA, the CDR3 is TGCAGTGCTGGAAACCGGGACAGGGGGACCTACGAGCAGTACTTC.